This T cell receptor beta chain originates from a study of neurological immune-mediated disorders (dated by TCRdb to the late 2010s). Turning to the overall study: Of the approximately 35 multiple sclerosis patients, 31 had relapsing-remitting MS and 3 had secondary progressive MS. Using UMI-based sequencing, the study compared peripheral blood TCR-beta repertoires from patients with HTLV-I-associated myelopathy (HAM/TSP), patients with multiple sclerosis, and healthy controls. Alongside PBMC samples, the set of 80 to 130 TCR-beta libraries contained longitudinal samples, technical triplicates, and paired CD4+ and CD8+ T-cell subsets that had been sorted. The cohort was made up of around 70 subjects, consisting of 14 HAM/TSP patients, about 34 multiple sclerosis patients and about 20 healthy controls. Study-wide findings and limitations: TCR clonal expansion was highest in HAM/TSP patients and lowest in MS patients, with MS patients falling below even healthy controls. In a phylogenetic analysis, the repertoires of 18 out of 34 MS patients fell into a single cluster of related CDR3 sequences, pointing to a possible signature at the repertoire level. No clinical or MRI features were associated with the MS cluster, and the authors said that larger cohorts are needed. No identical CDR3 amino acid sequences were found to be shared among expanded clones across subjects, suggesting that TCR-beta repertoires were private in all groups.

From the cysteine through the phenylalanine, the CDR3 covers 19 amino acids. The sequence is cut down to CDR3 DNA, 57 bases in frame from base 1. Trimming removed 7 bases from V and 0 bases from J; the gene matches leave 13 bases unexplained. cDNA was synthesized by template-switch 5'RACE using a primer carrying a 10-nucleotide random unique molecular identifier by which each TCR transcript was tagged. Every sequencing run yielded over 190 million TCR-beta sequences covering 15-18 subjects. The RNeasy kit was used to extract total RNA. Using the KAPA Real-time Library Amplification kit, TCR-beta VDJ regions were amplified with primers for the TCR constant region and the 5'RACE anchor. Sample indexes and Illumina adaptors were added in a first PCR, after which library yield was increased in a second PCR. The roughly 650 bp TCR product was size-selected on a 2% E-gel SizeSelection system after Ampure bead purification. Library quality was checked on a Bioanalyzer, concentration was measured with Qubit, and libraries were quantified with the Kapa Library Quantification kit before pooling. Paired-end 2 x 150 bp sequencing of the libraries was performed on an Illumina HiSeq 2500. To increase sequence diversity, roughly 24-31% phiX was spiked into each library pool. The authors' pipeline ran thus. Quality-filtered reads were processed with the UMI-based MiGEC pipeline, and over 75% of raw TCR sequences were removed by the MiGEC pipeline during error correction. IMGT germline references were used for aligning VDJ genes, and each clonotype was defined as a unique CDR3 amino acid sequence together with its V-J genes. Clonal expansion, Shannon diversity and CDR3 relatedness were evaluated with VDJtools (CalcPairwiseDistances, ClusterSamples), while phylogenetic trees were built in CLCbio workbench. Using coefficient-of-variation modelling across technical triplicates, the study counted a clone as expanded if it had at least 8 unique UMIs. TCRdb cleaned the public reads at Q25 with fastp, built clones with MiXCR and kept in-frame beta chains. Identical CDR3 protein sequences are pooled into one entry, listed with their most common genes and DNA. These V and J calls derive from TCRdb rather than the authors' analysis. Here the sample has about 74,000 distinct CDR3 sequences; roughly 5.6% occur a single time. 6.5% to 9% of the sample is taken by the ten largest.

Unsorted PBMC libraries were generated from 2 million PBMCs stored in RNAlater at -80 °C until RNA extraction. Multiple sclerosis patients were enrolled in a US clinical protocol under which disease progression was evaluated by magnetic resonance imaging. Peripheral blood was subjected to Ficoll-Hypaque density gradient centrifugation to isolate PBMCs, which were then cryopreserved in liquid nitrogen. This clonotype was recorded at least ten times. The antigen it binds to is not known. No much larger clone is present one base from it, and per-base qualities are unavailable. Sequenced material: PBMCs. The rearranged segments are TRBV12-3 or TRBV12-4 and TRBJ2-2, and 11 bases in between align with TRBD2. This clonotype was obtained from a man between 18 and 35 years old with multiple sclerosis. CDR3 sequence: CASTIGGLAANANTGELFF. The DNA reads TGTGCCAGCACCATTGGGGGACTAGCGGCTAACGCGAACACCGGGGAGCTGTTTTTT.